The clone carrying this T cell receptor (beta chain) came up a few times. TCRdb fed the RT-PCR reads into MiXCR, producing one record per CDR3 protein. The sample gives 550,000 to 750,000 distinct CDR3 sequences, more than 13% of which show up once; roughly 4% is in the top ten. The germline V and J ends were trimmed by 6 bases and 1 base, with 13 bases remaining between them. The CDR3 covers 14 residues. Germline CDR1 DFQATT, CDR2 SNEGSKA (reference sequence). The sequence came from a female donor in good health, serving as a healthy control. Material for sequencing was memory CD4+ T cells from blood. This chain joins TRBV20-1 and TRBJ1-3; TRBD1 is a possible D gene (5 bases). CDR3 sequence reads: CSASGTDSGNTIYF. The CDR3 DNA is TGCAGTGCCTCCGGGACCGATTCTGGAAACACCATATATTTT.